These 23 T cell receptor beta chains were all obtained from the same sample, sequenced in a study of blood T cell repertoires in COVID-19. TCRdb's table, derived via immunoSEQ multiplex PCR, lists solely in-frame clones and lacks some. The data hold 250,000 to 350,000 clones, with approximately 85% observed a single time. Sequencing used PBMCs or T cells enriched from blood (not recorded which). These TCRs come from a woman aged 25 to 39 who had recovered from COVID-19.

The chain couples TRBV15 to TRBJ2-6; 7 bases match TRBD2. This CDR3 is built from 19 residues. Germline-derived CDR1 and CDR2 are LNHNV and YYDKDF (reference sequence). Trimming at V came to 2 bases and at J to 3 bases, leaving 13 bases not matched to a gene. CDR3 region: CATSRREGGREGGANVLTF. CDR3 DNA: TGTGCCACCAGCAGAAGAGAAGGTGGCAGGGAGGGTGGGGCCAACGTCCTGACTTTC. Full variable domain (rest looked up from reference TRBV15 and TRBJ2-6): DAMVIQNPRYQVTQFGKPVTLSCSQTLNHNVMYWYQQKSSQAPKLLFHYYDKDFNNEADTPDNFQSRRPNTSFCFLDIRSPGLGDTAMYLCATSRREGGREGGANVLTFGAGSRLTVL.

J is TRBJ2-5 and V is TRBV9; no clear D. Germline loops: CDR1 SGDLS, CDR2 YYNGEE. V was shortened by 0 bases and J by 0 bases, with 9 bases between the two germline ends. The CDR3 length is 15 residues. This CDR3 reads CASSVESTYQETQYF. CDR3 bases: TGTGCCAGCAGCGTAGAGAGCACTTACCAAGAGACCCAGTACTTC.

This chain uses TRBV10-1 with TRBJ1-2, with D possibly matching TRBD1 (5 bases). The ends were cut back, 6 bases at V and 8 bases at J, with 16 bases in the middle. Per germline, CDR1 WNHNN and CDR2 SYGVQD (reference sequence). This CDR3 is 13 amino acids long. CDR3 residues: CASSRAPREGYTF. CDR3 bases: TGCGCCAGCAGCCGGGCCCCCAGGGAAGGCTACACCTTC.

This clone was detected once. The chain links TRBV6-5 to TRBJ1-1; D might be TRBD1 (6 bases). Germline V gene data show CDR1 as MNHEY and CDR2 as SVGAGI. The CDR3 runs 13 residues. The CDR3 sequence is CVGGGVMNTEAFF. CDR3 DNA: TGTGTAGGGGGGGGCGTTATGAACACTGAAGCTTTCTTT.

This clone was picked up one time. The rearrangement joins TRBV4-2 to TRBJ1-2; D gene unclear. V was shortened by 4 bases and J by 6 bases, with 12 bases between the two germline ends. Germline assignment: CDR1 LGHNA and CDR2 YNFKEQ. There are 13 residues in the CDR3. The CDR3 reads CASSPGRGNGYTF. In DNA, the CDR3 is TGTGCCAGCAGCCCCGGACGGGGTAATGGCTACACCTTC.

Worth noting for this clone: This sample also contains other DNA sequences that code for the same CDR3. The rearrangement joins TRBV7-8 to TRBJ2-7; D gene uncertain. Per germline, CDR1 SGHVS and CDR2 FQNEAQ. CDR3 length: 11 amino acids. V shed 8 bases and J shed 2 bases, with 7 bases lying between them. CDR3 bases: TGTGCCAGCGGGCAGACCTACGAGCAGTACTTC. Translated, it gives CASGQTYEQYF.

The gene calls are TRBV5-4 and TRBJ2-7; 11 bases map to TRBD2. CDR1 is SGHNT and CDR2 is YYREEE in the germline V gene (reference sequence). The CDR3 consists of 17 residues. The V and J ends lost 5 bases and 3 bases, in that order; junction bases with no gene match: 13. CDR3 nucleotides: TGTGCCAGCAGGCGTACTAGCGGGAGCATTAGTGTCTACGAGCAGTACTTC. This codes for CASRRTSGSISVYEQYF.

CDR3 in amino acids: CASSQVGRGSTYNSPLHF. CDR3 nucleotide sequence: TGCGCCAGCAGCCAAGTTGGCAGGGGAAGCACCTATAATTCACCCCTCCACTTT. The rearrangement uses TRBV4-1 and TRBJ1-6, with D possibly being TRBD1 (6 bases). CDR1 is MGHRA and CDR2 is YSYEKL in the germline V gene. The V and J ends lost 1 base and 2 bases respectively, with 15 bases between them. The CDR3 covers 18 residues.

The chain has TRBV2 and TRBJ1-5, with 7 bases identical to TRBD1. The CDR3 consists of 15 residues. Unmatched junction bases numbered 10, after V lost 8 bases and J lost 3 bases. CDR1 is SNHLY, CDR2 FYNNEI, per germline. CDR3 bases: TGTGCCAGCGAAAGCGACAGGGTGAACAATCAGCCCCAGCATTTT. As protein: CASESDRVNNQPQHF.

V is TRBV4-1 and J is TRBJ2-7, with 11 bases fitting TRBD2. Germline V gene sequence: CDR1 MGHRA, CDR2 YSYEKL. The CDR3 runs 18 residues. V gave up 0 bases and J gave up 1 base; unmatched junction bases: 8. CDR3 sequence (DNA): TGCGCCAGCAGCCAAGATCGTAGCGGGGGGGCCGTTTCCTACGAGCAGTACTTC. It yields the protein CASSQDRSGGAVSYEQYF.

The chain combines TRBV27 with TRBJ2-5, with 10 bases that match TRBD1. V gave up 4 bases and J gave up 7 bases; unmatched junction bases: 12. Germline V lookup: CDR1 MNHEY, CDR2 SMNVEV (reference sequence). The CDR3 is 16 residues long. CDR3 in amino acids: CASSSPSRDRGRTQYF. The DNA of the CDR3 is TGTGCCAGCAGTTCACCATCCCGGGACAGGGGTAGGACCCAGTACTTC.

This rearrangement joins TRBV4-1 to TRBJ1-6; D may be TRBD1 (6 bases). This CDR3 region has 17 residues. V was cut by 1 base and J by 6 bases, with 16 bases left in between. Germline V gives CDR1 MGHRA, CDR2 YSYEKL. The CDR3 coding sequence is TGCGCCAGCAGCCAAGGGCTTTTGAGGGGGAGTAATTCACCCCTCCACTTT. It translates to CASSQGLLRGSNSPLHF.

The CDR3 here is CASSLLQREETQYF. CDR3 sequence (DNA): TGTGCCAGCAGCCTACTTCAGCGGGAAGAGACCCAGTACTTC. V usage is TRBV28 and J usage is TRBJ2-5; a possible D gene is TRBD2 (6 bases). Between the trimmed V and J ends, which lost 6 bases and 3 bases, there was a span of 14 bases. The CDR3 runs to 14 residues. CDR1 is MDHEN, CDR2 SYDVKM, per germline.

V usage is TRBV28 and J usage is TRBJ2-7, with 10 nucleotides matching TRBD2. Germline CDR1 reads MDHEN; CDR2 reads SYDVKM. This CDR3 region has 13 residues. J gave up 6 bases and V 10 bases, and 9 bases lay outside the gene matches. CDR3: CAIQLAGAGEQYF. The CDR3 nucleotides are TGTGCCATCCAGCTAGCGGGAGCAGGCGAGCAGTACTTC. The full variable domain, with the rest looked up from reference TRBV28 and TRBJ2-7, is DVKVTQSSRYLVKRTGEKVFLECVQDMDHENMFWYRQDPGLGLRLIYFSYDVKMKEKGDIPEGYSVSREKKERFSLILESASTNQTSMYLCAIQLAGAGEQYFGPGTRLTVT.

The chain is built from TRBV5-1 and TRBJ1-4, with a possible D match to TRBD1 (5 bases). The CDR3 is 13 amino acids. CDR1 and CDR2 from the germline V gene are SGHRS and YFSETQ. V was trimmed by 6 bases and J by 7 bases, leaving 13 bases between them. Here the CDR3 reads CASTLGAGEKLFF. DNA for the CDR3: TGCGCCAGCACCCTAGGGGCTGGTGAAAAACTGTTTTTT.

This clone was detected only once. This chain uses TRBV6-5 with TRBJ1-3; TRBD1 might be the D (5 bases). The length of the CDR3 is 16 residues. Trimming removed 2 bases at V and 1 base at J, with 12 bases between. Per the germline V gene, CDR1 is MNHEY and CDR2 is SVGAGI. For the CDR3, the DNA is TGTGCCAGCAGTTACCGGCAGGGAACTTCTGGAAACACCATATATTTT. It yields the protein CASSYRQGTSGNTIYF.

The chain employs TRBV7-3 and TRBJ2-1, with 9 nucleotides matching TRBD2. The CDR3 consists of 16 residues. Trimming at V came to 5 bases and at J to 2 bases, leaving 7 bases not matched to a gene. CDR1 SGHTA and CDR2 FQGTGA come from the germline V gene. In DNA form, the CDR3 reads TGTGCCAGCAGCCTCCGGACTAGCGATACCTACAATGAGCAGTTCTTC. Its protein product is CASSLRTSDTYNEQFF.

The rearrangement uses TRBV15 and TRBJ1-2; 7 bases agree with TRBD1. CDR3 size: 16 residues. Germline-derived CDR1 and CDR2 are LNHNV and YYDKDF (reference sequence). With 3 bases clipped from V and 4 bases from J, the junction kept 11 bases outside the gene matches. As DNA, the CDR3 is TGTGCCACCAGCAGCCGGACAGGCGTCGCGGTCTATGGCTACACCTTC. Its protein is CATSSRTGVAVYGYTF.

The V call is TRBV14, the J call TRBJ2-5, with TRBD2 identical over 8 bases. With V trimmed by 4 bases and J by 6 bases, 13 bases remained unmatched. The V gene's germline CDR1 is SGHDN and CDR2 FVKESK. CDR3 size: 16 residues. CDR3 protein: CASSRRTSGVGQTQYF. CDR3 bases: TGTGCCAGCAGCCGCCGTACTAGCGGTGTGGGTCAGACCCAGTACTTC.

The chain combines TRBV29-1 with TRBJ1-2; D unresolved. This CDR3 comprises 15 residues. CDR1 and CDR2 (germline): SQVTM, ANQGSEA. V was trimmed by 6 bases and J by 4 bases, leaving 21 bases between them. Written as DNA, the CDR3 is TGCAGCGTCCGCTCACAGCCCCCCGCAGGCTATGGCTACACCTTC. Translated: CSVRSQPPAGYGYTF.

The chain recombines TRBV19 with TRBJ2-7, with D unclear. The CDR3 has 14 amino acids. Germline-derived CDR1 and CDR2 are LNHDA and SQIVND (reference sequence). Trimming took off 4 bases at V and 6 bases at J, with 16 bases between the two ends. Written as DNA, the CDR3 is TGTGCCAGTAGTAGGGCTAACTCCCTGTTCGAGCAGTACTTC. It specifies CASSRANSLFEQYF.

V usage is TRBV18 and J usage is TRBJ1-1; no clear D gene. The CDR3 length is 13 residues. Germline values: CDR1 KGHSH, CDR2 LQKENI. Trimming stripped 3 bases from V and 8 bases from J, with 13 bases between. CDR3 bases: TGTGCCAGCTCACCGGGGAGGGAAGAGGAAGCTTTCTTT. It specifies CASSPGREEEAFF.

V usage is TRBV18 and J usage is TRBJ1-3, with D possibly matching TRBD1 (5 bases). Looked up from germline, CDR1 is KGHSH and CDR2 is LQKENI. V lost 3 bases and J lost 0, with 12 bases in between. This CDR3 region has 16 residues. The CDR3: CASSPRQLNSGNTIYF. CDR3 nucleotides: TGTGCCAGCTCACCCCGACAGCTGAACTCTGGAAACACCATATATTTT.